This T cell receptor beta chain comes out of a study of cytomegalovirus exposure and HLA in healthy donors. Germline CDR1 and CDR2: MNHEY and SVGAGI. CDR3 length equals 15 residues. V was cut by 2 bases and J by 3 bases, with 13 bases left in between. For this clone: Its antigen is currently unknown.

General observations from the study: Earlier analysis looked at TCR beta V segments, and most were productive about 90% or about 30% of the time. There were reportedly fewer N-insertions in an Asian-associated ancestry cluster than the roughly 700-donor mean, in a later analysis.

The study ran its PCR with 60 Vbeta and 13 Jbeta primers. This table comes from immunoSEQ multiplex PCR, and its TCRdb copy is limited to in-frame clones, with some not included. The sample consists of approximately 130,000 clones, roughly three quarters of them appearing once. Sequencing was performed on PBMCs. The sequence was collected from a man in his thirties or forties in good health and CMV-seronegative. The gene calls are TRBV6-5 and TRBJ1-1; D may be TRBD1 (5 bases). The CDR3 spells CASSYVGGLYTEAFF. CDR3 DNA: TGTGCCAGCAGTTACGTCGGGGGTTTATACACTGAAGCTTTCTTT.